This TCR beta chain originates from a study of beta chain features in type 1 diabetes. The wider study: Similarity in age, gender and cell yields was seen between patients and healthy donors.

A note on this clone: What it binds is unknown.

General study results and limits: The analysis here could not establish whether HLA type shapes TCRB rearrangement.

Sorting produced populations that all topped 95% purity. Since all of the isolated RNA was reverse transcribed, expressed TCRB transcripts were what got sequenced. Sequencing was performed with immunoSEQ multiplex PCR; in TCRdb, only in-frame clones are kept and a portion is missing. The sample lists a few hundred thousand clones; approximately 16% were seen once. The sequence was obtained from a woman between 18 and 30 years old in good health. The sequencing input was naive CD4+ T cells from blood.

CDR3 bases: TGTGCCAGCAGTGAATCGACAGGATCCTACGAGCAGTACTTC. It specifies CASSESTGSYEQYF. The chain carries TRBV6-1 and TRBJ2-7, with D maybe TRBD1 (6 bases). Germline loops: CDR1 MNHNS, CDR2 SASEGT. V lost 2 bases, J lost 1 base, and 9 bases lay in between. This CDR3 is built from 14 residues.